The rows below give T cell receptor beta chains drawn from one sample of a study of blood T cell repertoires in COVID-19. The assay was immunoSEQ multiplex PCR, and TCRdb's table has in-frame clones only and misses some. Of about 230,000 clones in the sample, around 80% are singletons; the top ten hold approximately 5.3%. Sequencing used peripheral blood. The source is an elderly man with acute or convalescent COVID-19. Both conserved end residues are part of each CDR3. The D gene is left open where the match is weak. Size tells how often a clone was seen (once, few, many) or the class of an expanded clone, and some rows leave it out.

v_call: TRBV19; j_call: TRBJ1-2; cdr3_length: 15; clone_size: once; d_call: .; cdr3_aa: CASSMSGPLVSGYTF; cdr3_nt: TGTGCCAGTAGTATGTCTGGGCCCTTAGTCTCTGGCTACACCTTC
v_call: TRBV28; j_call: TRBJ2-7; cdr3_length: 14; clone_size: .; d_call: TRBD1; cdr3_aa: CASRGQGLSYEQYF; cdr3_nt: TGTGCCAGCAGGGGACAGGGTCTGTCCTACGAGCAGTACTTC
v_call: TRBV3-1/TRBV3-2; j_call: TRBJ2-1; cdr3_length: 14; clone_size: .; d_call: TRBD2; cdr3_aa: CASSPGLVTNEQFF; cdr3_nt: TGTGCCAGCAGCCCCGGACTAGTAACGAATGAGCAGTTCTTC
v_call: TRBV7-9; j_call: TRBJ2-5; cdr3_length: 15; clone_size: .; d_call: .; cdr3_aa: CASSLALTAQETQYF; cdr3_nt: TGTGCCAGCAGCTTAGCGCTGACAGCTCAAGAGACCCAGTACTTC
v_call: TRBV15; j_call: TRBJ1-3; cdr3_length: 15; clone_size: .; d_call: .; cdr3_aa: CATSRDPGVGNTIYF; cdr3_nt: TGTGCCACCAGCAGAGATCCAGGGGTGGGAAACACCATATATTTT
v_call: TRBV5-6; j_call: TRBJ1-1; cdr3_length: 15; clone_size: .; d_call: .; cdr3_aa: CASSPFPGLETEAFF; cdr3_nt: TGTGCCAGCAGCCCCTTCCCAGGACTGGAGACTGAAGCTTTCTTT
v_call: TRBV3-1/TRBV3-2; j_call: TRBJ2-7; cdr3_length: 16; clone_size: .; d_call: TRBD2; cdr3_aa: CASSQDPPAGGGEQYF; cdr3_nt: TGTGCCAGCAGCCAAGACCCCCCAGCGGGAGGTGGTGAGCAGTACTTC
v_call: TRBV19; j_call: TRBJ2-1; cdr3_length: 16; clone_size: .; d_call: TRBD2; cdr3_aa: CASSITSGSSYNEQFF; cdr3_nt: TGTGCCAGTAGTATCACTAGCGGGAGCTCCTACAATGAGCAGTTCTTC
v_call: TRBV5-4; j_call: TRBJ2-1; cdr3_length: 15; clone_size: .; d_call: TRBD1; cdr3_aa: CASSWGGQGAYEQFF; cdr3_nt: TGTGCCAGCAGCTGGGGGGGACAGGGGGCCTATGAGCAGTTCTTC
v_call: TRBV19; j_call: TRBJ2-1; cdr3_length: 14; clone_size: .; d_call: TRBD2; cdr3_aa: CASHGSGIYNEQFF; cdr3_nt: TGTGCCAGCCACGGTAGCGGGATCTACAATGAGCAGTTCTTC
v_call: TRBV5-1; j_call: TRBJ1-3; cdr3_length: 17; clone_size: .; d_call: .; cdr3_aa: CASSDGGGVLSGNTIYF; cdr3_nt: TGCGCCAGCAGCGACGGAGGAGGGGTACTCTCTGGAAACACCATATATTTT
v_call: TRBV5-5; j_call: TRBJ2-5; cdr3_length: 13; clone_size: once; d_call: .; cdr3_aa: CASSLYIQETQYF; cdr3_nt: TGTGCCAGCAGCTTGTACATCCAAGAGACCCAGTACTTC
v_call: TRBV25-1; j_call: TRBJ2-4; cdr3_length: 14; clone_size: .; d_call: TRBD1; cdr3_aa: CASAQGKKGNIQYF; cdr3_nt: TGTGCCAGCGCACAGGGGAAGAAAGGAAACATTCAGTACTTC
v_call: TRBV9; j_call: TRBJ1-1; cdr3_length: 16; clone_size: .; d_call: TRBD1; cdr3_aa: CASSPRGGHMNTEAFF; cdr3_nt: TGTGCCAGCAGCCCCCGAGGGGGCCATATGAACACTGAAGCTTTCTTT
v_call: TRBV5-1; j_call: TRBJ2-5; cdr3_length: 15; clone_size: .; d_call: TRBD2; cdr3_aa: CASSLGRGAYETQYF; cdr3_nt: TGCGCCAGCAGCTTGGGGCGGGGGGCTTACGAGACCCAGTACTTC
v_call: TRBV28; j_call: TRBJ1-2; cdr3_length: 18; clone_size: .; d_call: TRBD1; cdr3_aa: CASSFPHPGQGPSGGYTF; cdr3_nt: TGTGCCAGCAGTTTCCCCCACCCGGGACAGGGGCCGTCAGGGGGCTACACCTTC
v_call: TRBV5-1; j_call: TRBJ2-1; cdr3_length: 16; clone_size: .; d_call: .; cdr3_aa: CASSLAGHSSYNEQFF; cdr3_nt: TGCGCCAGCAGCTTGGCTGGACACAGCTCCTACAATGAGCAGTTCTTC
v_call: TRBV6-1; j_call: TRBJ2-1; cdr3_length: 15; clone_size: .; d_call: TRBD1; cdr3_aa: CASSELQGTYNEQFF; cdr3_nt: TGTGCCAGCAGTGAATTACAGGGGACCTACAATGAGCAGTTCTTC
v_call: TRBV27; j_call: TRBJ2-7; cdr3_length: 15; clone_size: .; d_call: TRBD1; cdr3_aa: CASSLGTGRTYEQYF; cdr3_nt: TGTGCCAGCAGTTTAGGGACAGGGCGTACCTACGAGCAGTACTTC
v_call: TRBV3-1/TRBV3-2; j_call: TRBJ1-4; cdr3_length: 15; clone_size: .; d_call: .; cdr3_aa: CASSKILTLQEKLFF; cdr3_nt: TGTGCCAGCAGCAAAATACTGACACTTCAAGAAAAACTGTTTTTT
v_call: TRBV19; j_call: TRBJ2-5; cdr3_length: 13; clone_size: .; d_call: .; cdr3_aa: CASSINAGETQYF; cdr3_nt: TGTGCCAGTAGTATAAACGCCGGGGAGACCCAGTACTTC
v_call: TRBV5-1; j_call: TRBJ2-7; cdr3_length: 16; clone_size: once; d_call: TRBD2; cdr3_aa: CASSLLRGRGGYEQYF; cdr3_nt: TGCGCCAGCAGCCTCTTACGCGGGAGGGGGGGCTACGAGCAGTACTTC
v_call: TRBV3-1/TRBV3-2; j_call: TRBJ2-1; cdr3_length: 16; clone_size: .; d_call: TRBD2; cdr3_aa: CASSPGTSGRVNEQFF; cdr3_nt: TGTGCCAGCAGCCCTGGGACTAGCGGGAGGGTAAATGAGCAGTTCTTC
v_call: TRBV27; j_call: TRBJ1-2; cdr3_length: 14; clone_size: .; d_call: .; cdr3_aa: CASGSGGADYGYTF; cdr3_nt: TGTGCCAGCGGTTCTGGGGGCGCGGACTATGGCTACACCTTC
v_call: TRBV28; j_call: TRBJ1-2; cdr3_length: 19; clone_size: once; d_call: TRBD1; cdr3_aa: CASSLMRLLRQGHNYGYTF; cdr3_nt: TGTGCCAGCAGTTTAATGAGGCTACTCAGACAGGGACATAACTATGGCTACACCTTC
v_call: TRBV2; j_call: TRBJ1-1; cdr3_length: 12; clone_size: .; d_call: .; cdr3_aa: CASSDDGLKAFF; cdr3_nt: TGTGCCAGCAGTGATGATGGACTGAAAGCTTTCTTT
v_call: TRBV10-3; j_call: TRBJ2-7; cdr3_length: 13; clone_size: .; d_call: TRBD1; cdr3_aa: CAIRETGWYEQYF; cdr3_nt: TGTGCCATCAGGGAGACAGGGTGGTACGAGCAGTACTTC
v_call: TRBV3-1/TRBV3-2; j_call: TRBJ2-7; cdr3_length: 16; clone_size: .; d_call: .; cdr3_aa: CASSHTGTQLNYEQYF; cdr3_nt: TGTGCCAGCAGCCACACCGGGACACAACTTAACTACGAGCAGTACTTC
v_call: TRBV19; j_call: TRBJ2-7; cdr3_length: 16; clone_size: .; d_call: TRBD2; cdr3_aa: CASSPRLAGGTLEQYF; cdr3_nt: TGTGCCAGTAGTCCGAGACTAGCGGGAGGGACCCTGGAGCAGTACTTC
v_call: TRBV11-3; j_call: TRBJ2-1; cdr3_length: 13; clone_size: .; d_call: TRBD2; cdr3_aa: CASSPGLAERQFF; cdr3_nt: TGTGCCAGCAGCCCGGGACTAGCTGAAAGGCAGTTCTTC
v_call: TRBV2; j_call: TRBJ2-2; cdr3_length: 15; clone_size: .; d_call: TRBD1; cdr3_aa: CASRAGTGWTGELFF; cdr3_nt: TGTGCCAGCAGGGCAGGGACAGGGTGGACCGGGGAGCTGTTTTTT
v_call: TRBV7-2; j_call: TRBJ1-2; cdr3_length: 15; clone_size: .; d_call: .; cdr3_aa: CASSSMYGGGAGYTF; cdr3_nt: TGTGCCAGCAGCTCCATGTATGGAGGGGGGGCTGGCTACACCTTC
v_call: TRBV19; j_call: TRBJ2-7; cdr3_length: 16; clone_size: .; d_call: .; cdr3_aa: CASSMWRGRGNYEQYF; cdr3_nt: TGTGCCAGTAGTATGTGGCGCGGCCGGGGGAACTACGAGCAGTACTTC
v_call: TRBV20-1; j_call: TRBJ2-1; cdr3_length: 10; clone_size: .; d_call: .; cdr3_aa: CSAKEFPGFF; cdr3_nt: TGCAGTGCCAAAGAATTTCCGGGGTTCTTC
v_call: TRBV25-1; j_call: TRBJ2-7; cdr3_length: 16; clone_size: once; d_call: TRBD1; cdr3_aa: CASSGQGARLGYEQYF; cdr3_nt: TGTGCCAGCAGTGGACAGGGGGCTCGGTTGGGCTACGAGCAGTACTTC
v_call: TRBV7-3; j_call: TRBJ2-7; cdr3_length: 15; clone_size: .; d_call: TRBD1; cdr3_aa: CASSLAGTGGYEQYF; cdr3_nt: TGTGCCAGCAGTTTGGCCGGGACAGGGGGGTACGAGCAGTACTTC
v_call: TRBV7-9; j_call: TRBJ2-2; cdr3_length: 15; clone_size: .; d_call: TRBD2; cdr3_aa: CASSLSGQNTGELFF; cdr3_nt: TGTGCCAGCAGCCTTAGCGGGCAGAACACCGGGGAGCTGTTTTTT
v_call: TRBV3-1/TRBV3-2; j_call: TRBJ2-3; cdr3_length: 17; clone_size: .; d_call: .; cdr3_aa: CASSQPRGGAETDTQYF; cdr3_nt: TGTGCCAGCAGCCAACCTAGAGGGGGGGCCGAAACAGATACGCAGTATTTT
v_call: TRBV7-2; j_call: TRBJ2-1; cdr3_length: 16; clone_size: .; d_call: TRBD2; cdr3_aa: CASSSRGGLAGNEQFF; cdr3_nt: TGTGCCAGCAGCTCCCGGGGGGGACTAGCGGGTAATGAGCAGTTCTTC
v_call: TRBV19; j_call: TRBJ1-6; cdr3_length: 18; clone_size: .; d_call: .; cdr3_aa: CASSISTGGSSYNSPLHF; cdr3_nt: TGTGCCAGTAGTATATCAACTGGAGGTTCCTCCTATAATTCACCCCTCCACTTT
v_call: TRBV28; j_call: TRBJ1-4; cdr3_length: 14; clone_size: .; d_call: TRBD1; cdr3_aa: CASSRDRGEEKLFF; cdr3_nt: TGTGCCAGCAGTAGGGACAGGGGGGAAGAAAAACTGTTTTTT
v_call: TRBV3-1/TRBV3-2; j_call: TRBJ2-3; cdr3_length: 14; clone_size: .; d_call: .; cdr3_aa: CASSQVLEGDTQYF; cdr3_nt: TGTGCCAGCAGCCAAGTCCTAGAGGGAGATACGCAGTATTTT
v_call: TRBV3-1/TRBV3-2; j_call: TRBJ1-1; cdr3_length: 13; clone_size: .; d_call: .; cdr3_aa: CASSQDPAAEAFF; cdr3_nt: TGTGCCAGCAGCCAAGATCCGGCGGCGGAAGCTTTCTTT
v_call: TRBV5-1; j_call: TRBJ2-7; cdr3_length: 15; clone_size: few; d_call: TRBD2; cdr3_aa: CASNPDSGNNYEQYF; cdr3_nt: TGCGCCAGCAATCCCGACAGCGGGAATAACTACGAGCAGTACTTC
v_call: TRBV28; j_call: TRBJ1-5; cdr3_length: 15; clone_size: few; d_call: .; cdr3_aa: CASIRGVGGNQPQHF; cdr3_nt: TGTGCCAGCATACGGGGGGTGGGAGGCAATCAGCCCCAGCATTTT
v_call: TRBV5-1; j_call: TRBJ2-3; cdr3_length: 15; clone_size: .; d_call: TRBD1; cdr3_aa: CASRPQSQGADTQYF; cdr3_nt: TGCGCCAGCAGGCCACAATCCCAGGGGGCAGATACGCAGTATTTT
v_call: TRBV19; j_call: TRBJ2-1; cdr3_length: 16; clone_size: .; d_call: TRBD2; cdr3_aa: CASMGTSGNLLNEQFF; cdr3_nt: TGTGCCAGTATGGGGACTAGCGGGAACCTTCTGAATGAGCAGTTCTTC
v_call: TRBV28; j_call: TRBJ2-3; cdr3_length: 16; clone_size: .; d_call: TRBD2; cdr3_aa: CASSPRGRARTDTQYF; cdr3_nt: TGTGCCAGCAGCCCCCGGGGGAGGGCCCGCACAGATACGCAGTATTTT
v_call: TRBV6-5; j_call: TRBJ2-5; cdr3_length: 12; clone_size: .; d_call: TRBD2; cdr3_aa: CASSGGWETQYF; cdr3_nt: TGTGCCAGTAGCGGGGGCTGGGAGACCCAGTACTTC
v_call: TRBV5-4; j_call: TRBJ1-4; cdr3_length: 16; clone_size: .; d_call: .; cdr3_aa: CASSLAGGGTNEKLFF; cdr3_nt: TGTGCCAGCAGCTTGGCCGGCGGGGGAACTAATGAAAAACTGTTTTTT
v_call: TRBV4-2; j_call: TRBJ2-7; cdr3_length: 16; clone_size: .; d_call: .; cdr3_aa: CASSREDLDSRYEQYF; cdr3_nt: TGTGCCAGCAGCCGAGAAGATTTGGACAGTCGCTACGAGCAGTACTTC
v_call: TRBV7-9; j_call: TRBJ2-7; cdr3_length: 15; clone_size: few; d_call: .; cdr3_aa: CASSLGQPSFYEQYF; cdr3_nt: TGTGCCAGCAGCTTAGGACAGCCCTCGTTCTACGAGCAGTACTTC
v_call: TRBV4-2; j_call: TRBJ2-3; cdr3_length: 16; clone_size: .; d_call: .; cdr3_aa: CASSQAGARRETTQYF; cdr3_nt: TGTGCCAGCAGCCAAGCCGGGGCCAGGCGGGAAACTACGCAGTATTTT
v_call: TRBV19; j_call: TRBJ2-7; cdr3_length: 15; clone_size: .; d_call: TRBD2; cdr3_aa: CASSIISGRRHEQYF; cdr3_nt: TGTGCCAGTAGTATCATTAGCGGGAGACGCCACGAGCAGTACTTC
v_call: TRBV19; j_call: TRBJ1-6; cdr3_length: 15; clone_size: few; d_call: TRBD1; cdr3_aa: CASGYYGQVASPLHF; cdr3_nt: TGTGCCAGTGGATATTACGGACAGGTGGCTTCACCCCTCCACTTT
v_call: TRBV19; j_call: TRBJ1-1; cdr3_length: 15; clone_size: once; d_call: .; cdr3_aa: CASSRGAGRATEAFF; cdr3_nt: TGTGCCAGTAGTCGAGGCGCGGGCCGGGCCACTGAAGCTTTCTTT
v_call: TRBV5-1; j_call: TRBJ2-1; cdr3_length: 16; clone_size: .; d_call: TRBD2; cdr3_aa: CASRLYSGDPYNEQFF; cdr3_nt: TGCGCCAGCAGGCTTTATAGCGGGGATCCCTACAATGAGCAGTTCTTC
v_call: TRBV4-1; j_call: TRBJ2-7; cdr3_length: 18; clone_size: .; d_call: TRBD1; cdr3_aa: CASSPGTVFSRSSYEQYF; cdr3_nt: TGCGCCAGCAGCCCCGGGACAGTGTTTTCTCGGAGCTCCTACGAGCAGTACTTC